The 30 T cell receptor beta chains below all came from one sample that was sequenced in a study of response to subunit inactivated influenza vaccine. One entry per CDR3 protein, called by TCRdb with MiXCR from the RT-PCR reads. The data show hundreds of thousands of distinct CDR3 sequences, around 11% seen once. The sample also formed part of further work on T cells expressing NK-cell markers. This second study notes: UMI-tagged 5'RACE template switching yielded the TCR beta cDNA.

Sequenced here: PBMCs from blood, sampled on the day of vaccination. The receptors originated from a man in his forties or fifties who received an inactivated influenza vaccine.

This clonotype was counted ten times or more. This chain connects TRBV5-6 to TRBJ1-5; D is uncertain. This CDR3 comprises 14 residues. Germline-derived CDR1 and CDR2 are SGHDT and YYEEEE. Trimming stripped 1 base from V and 7 bases from J, with 12 bases between. The CDR3 sequence is CASSLISSAQPQHF. DNA of the CDR3: TGTGCCAGCAGCTTGATCTCCTCCGCGCAGCCCCAGCATTTT.

There are a few counts of this clonotype. This chain links TRBV10-3 with TRBJ2-7, with a tentative D call TRBD2 (5 bases). The CDR3 sequence is 12 residues long. The V end lost 2 bases, the J end lost 5 bases, and 7 bases lay between the germline ends. The germline gives CDR1 ENHRY, CDR2 SYGVKD. CDR3 sequence (DNA): TGTGCCATCAGTGAGCCGGGGAACGAGCAGTACTTC. It is translated as CAISEPGNEQYF.

There are many counts of this clonotype. V gene TRBV20-1 combines with J gene TRBJ2-3; TRBD2 agrees at 12 bases. V dropped 3 bases and J dropped 2; count of bases not matched to a gene: 3. This CDR3 region has 15 residues. The germline gives CDR1 DFQATT, CDR2 SNEGSKA (reference sequence). CDR3 sequence: CSASRTSGNTDTQYF. CDR3 bases: TGCAGTGCTAGTAGGACTAGCGGGAACACAGATACGCAGTATTTT.

The CDR3 DNA reads as TGTGCCAGCAGTCGGGACTGGAGATCTGGAAACACCATATATTTT. Translated, it gives CASSRDWRSGNTIYF. The chain joins TRBV12-3 or TRBV12-4 to TRBJ1-3; possible D gene TRBD1, 5 bases. This CDR3 spans 15 amino acids. V was trimmed by 5 bases and J by 1 base, leaving 12 bases between them.

The rearrangement joins TRBV29-1 to TRBJ1-1; D uncertain. The CDR3 is 13 amino acids. Trimming removed 4 bases at V and 0 bases at J, with 9 bases between. In germline, CDR1 is SQVTM, CDR2 ANQGSEA. The CDR3 region has the DNA TGCAGCGTTGTGAGGTTGATGAACACTGAAGCTTTCTTT. It encodes CSVVRLMNTEAFF.

This clonotype occurred many times. For the CDR3, the DNA is TGTGCCACCAGCAGTGTCTTAGCGGGAGAACGAGATACGCAGTATTTT. Amino acid sequence: CATSSVLAGERDTQYF. The chain has TRBV15 and TRBJ2-3; 9 bases are shared with TRBD2. V lost 3 bases and J lost 5; bases outside the gene matches: 9. The CDR3 extends over 16 amino acids. CDR1 and CDR2 from the germline V gene are LNHNV and YYDKDF (reference sequence).

The CDR3 spells CASSQPPGEAFF. DNA of the CDR3: TGTGCCAGCAGCCAACCCCCGGGGGAAGCTTTCTTT. The chain employs TRBV3-1 and TRBJ1-1; D gene unclear. This CDR3 contains 12 residues. Trimming took off 2 bases at V and 8 bases at J, with 9 bases between the two ends. Germline CDR1 LGHDT, CDR2 YNNKEL (reference sequence).

The sample holds a few counts of this clonotype. The chain is built from TRBV7-9 and TRBJ2-2; TRBD2 is a possible D gene (5 bases). Germline values: CDR1 SEHNR, CDR2 FQNEAQ (reference sequence). CDR3 size: 15 residues. Trimming took 6 bases from V and 0 from J, leaving 11 bases between them. CDR3 sequence reads: CASSRTDSNTGELFF. The CDR3 nucleotides are TGTGCCAGCAGTCGGACGGACTCGAACACCGGGGAGCTGTTTTTT.

This clonotype has a handful of counts. The chain is built from TRBV4-3 and TRBJ2-7; 9 positions match TRBD1. V dropped 4 bases and J dropped 2; count of bases not matched to a gene: 9. Per the germline V gene, CDR1 is LGHNA and CDR2 is YSLEER. The CDR3 is 16 residues long. The chain's CDR3 is CASSLWAGTGTYEQYF. The CDR3 coding sequence is TGCGCCAGCAGCCTCTGGGCCGGGACAGGGACCTACGAGCAGTACTTC.

This clonotype was recorded at least ten times. The chain recombines TRBV20-1 with TRBJ2-7; TRBD2 matches at 10 bases. CDR1 DFQATT and CDR2 SNEGSKA come from the germline V gene (reference sequence). The J segment lost 2 bases and the V segment lost 3 bases, leaving 7 bases of the junction unmatched. The CDR3 consists of 15 residues. Here the CDR3 reads CSASISAGGPYEQYF. CDR3 in DNA: TGCAGTGCTAGTATCTCAGCGGGGGGGCCCTACGAGCAGTACTTC.

This clonotype came up many times. The CDR3 region is CASSDTSGNTIYF. The CDR3 bases are TGTGCCAGCAGCGACACCTCTGGAAACACCATATATTTT. The chain carries TRBV9 and TRBJ1-3; D uncertain. CDR1 and CDR2 (germline): SGDLS, YYNGEE. This CDR3 region has 13 residues. Trimming stripped 3 bases from V and 0 bases from J, with 4 bases between.

This clonotype was counted a few times. This sequence joins TRBV27 and TRBJ2-5, with no clear D. This CDR3 has 14 residues. Germline CDR1 is MNHEY and CDR2 is SMNVEV (reference sequence). V was pared by 3 bases and J by 2 bases, with 10 bases between. The CDR3 reads CASSFRATQETQYF. CDR3 coding DNA: TGTGCCAGCAGTTTTCGGGCGACACAAGAGACCCAGTACTTC.

This clonotype was recorded many times. The chain carries TRBV16 and TRBJ2-7; tentative D call: TRBD2 (6 bases). Germline V gene lookup returns CDR1 KGHSY and CDR2 FQNENV. The germline V and J ends were trimmed by 5 bases and 5 bases, with 16 bases remaining between them. The CDR3 spans 14 residues. As DNA, the CDR3 is TGTGCCAGCAGCTCTAGACTAGGGAACAACGAGCAGTACTTC. Translation: CASSSRLGNNEQYF. Full variable domain (outside the CDR3, taken from reference TRBV16 and TRBJ2-7): GEEVAQTPKHLVRGEGQKAKLYCAPIKGHSYVFWYQQVLKNEFKFLISFQNENVFDETGMPKERFSAKCLPNSPCSLEIQATKLEDSAVYFCASSSRLGNNEQYFGPGTRLTVT.

The rearrangement joins TRBV20-1 to TRBJ2-5; possibly TRBD1 or TRBD2 for D (5 bases each). Germline V lookup: CDR1 DFQATT, CDR2 SNEGSKA (reference sequence). There are 13 residues in the CDR3. V shed 6 bases and J shed 0 bases, with 11 bases lying between them. The DNA of the CDR3 is TGCAGTGCCAGGGACGGGAACCAAGAGACCCAGTACTTC. Protein sequence: CSARDGNQETQYF.

The chain employs TRBV12-3 or TRBV12-4 and TRBJ2-1; D possibly corresponds to TRBD2 (6 bases). The V and J ends lost 4 bases and 15 bases respectively, with 22 bases between them. The CDR3 has 14 amino acids. The CDR3 nucleotides are TGTGCCAGCAGTTATACGGGAGAAGGAAGAGTCACGTTCTTC. Protein sequence: CASSYTGEGRVTFF.

This clonotype has just a few counts. The CDR3 sequence: CASSYGGISYNEQFF. As DNA, the CDR3 is TGTGCCAGCAGTTACGGCGGGATCTCCTACAATGAGCAGTTCTTC. This chain uses TRBV6-5 with TRBJ2-1; D is perhaps TRBD2 (6 bases). This CDR3 spans 15 amino acids. Per germline, CDR1 MNHEY and CDR2 SVGAGI. V lost 2 bases to trimming and J lost 0 bases, with 8 bases between them.

There are a few counts of this clonotype. The chain is built from TRBV14 and TRBJ2-5, with D possibly matching TRBD2 (6 bases). Trimming left V 4 bases short and J 0 bases short, with 12 bases between. The CDR3 runs to 15 residues. Germline CDR1 and CDR2: SGHDN and FVKESK. CDR3 bases: TGTGCCAGCAGCCCGCCTGGGGGGTACCAAGAGACCCAGTACTTC. Its translation: CASSPPGGYQETQYF.

There are a few counts of this clonotype. J is TRBJ2-7 and V is TRBV28; D is possibly TRBD1 (7 bases). This CDR3 is 15 amino acids long. Per the germline V gene, CDR1 is MDHEN and CDR2 is SYDVKM. V lost 10 bases and J 9 bases, leaving 28 bases between the germline ends. The CDR3 loop reads CATLTGRPRGVGQYF. In DNA form, the CDR3 reads TGTGCCACCCTTACGGGGCGGCCCAGGGGGGTGGGGCAGTACTTC.

Here the CDR3 reads CSAREGGNEKLFF. DNA of the CDR3: TGCAGTGCTAGAGAGGGGGGTAATGAAAAACTGTTTTTT. The rearrangement uses TRBV20-1 and TRBJ1-4, with D possibly matching TRBD1 (5 bases). Germline V gene sequence: CDR1 DFQATT, CDR2 SNEGSKA (reference sequence). The CDR3 is made up of 13 amino acids. V dropped 0 bases and J dropped 4 bases, with 6 bases sitting between them.

This clonotype has a handful of counts. This sequence joins TRBV14 and TRBJ2-5, with 7 bases aligning to TRBD1. The CDR3 consists of 15 residues. Germline CDR1 and CDR2: SGHDN and FVKESK. V was pared by 4 bases and J by 3 bases, with 8 bases of the junction left unmatched. The CDR3 spells CASSPGQPKEETQYF. The CDR3 coding sequence is TGTGCCAGCAGCCCGGGACAGCCTAAGGAAGAGACCCAGTACTTC.

The rearrangement joins TRBV19 to TRBJ2-4, with D possibly being TRBD2 (5 bases). The CDR3 has 15 residues. V lost 7 bases, J lost 3 bases, and 16 bases lay in between. Germline V gene data show CDR1 as LNHDA and CDR2 as SQIVND (reference sequence). CDR3 in DNA: TGTGCCAGTACCAACCGATGGGGAGTCAAAAACATTCAGTACTTC. Protein sequence: CASTNRWGVKNIQYF. The full variable domain, its missing parts supplied by reference TRBV19 and TRBJ2-4, is DGGITQSPKYLFRKEGQNVTLSCEQNLNHDAMYWYRQDPGQGLRLIYYSQIVNDFQKGDIAEGYSVSREKKESFPLTVTSAQKNPTAFYLCASTNRWGVKNIQYFGAGTRLSVL.

This sequence joins TRBV10-3 and TRBJ2-5; 11 positions match TRBD2. This CDR3 has 16 residues. CDR1 and CDR2 from the germline V gene are ENHRY and SYGVKD. J was trimmed by 1 base and V by 6 bases; bases with no gene match: 7. The CDR3 loop reads CAISFTSGGTQETQYF. As DNA, the CDR3 is TGTGCCATCAGCTTCACTAGCGGGGGAACCCAAGAGACCCAGTACTTC.

The chain links TRBV11-1 to TRBJ2-2; 13 nucleotides agree with TRBD2. The CDR3 runs to 18 residues. The V segment lost 3 bases and the J segment 0 bases; nucleotides outside the gene matches: 4. The germline gives CDR1 SGHAT, CDR2 FQDESV (reference sequence). The CDR3 nucleotides are TGTGCCAGCAGCTTCCGGGGACTAGCGGGAACGAACACCGGGGAGCTGTTTTTT. This codes for CASSFRGLAGTNTGELFF. The entire variable domain, with the rest obtained from reference TRBV11-1 and TRBJ2-2, is as follows: EAEVAQSPRYKITEKSQAVAFWCDPISGHATLYWYRQILGQGPELLVQFQDESVVDDSQLPKDRFSAERLKGVDSTLKIQPAELGDSAMYLCASSFRGLAGTNTGELFFGEGSRLTVL.

This clonotype was picked up a small number of times. V and J are TRBV13 and TRBJ2-3, with D possibly being TRBD1 (6 bases). The V gene lost 4 bases and the J gene lost 1 base, with 15 bases spanning the gap. There are 16 residues in the CDR3. CDR1 PRHDT and CDR2 FYEKMQ come from the germline V gene (reference sequence). In nucleotides, the CDR3 is TGTGCCAGCAGCTCGGCCGGGACACCCCGCACAGATACGCAGTATTTT. This sequence encodes CASSSAGTPRTDTQYF.

This clonotype was detected a few times. The V gene is TRBV6-1, the J gene TRBJ1-2; 8 nucleotides align to TRBD1. J gave up 7 bases and V 7 bases, and 11 bases lay outside the gene matches. CDR1 and CDR2 from the germline V gene are MNHNS and SASEGT. The length of the CDR3 is 14 residues. CDR3 sequence (DNA): TGTGCCAGCAAGGTCCAGGGGGCGCGTGGTGGCTACACCTTC. Amino acid sequence: CASKVQGARGGYTF.

V and J are TRBV3-1 and TRBJ2-1, with 9 bases fitting TRBD1. CDR1 is LGHDT, CDR2 YNNKEL, per germline (reference sequence). Losses at the gene ends were 6 bases for V and 9 bases for J; bases not matched to a gene: 12. The CDR3 covers 15 residues. DNA for the CDR3: TGTGCCAGCAGTTCAGACAGGGGGGGGACGGGTGAGCAGTTCTTC. This gives the protein CASSSDRGGTGEQFF.

J is TRBJ2-5 and V is TRBV5-1; D gene uncertain. Germline-derived CDR1 and CDR2 are SGHRS and YFSETQ. This CDR3 comprises 16 residues. Trimming shortened V by 4 bases and J by 4 bases, and 20 bases separated the two germline ends. The CDR3 loop is CASSEKPPHSLETQYF. CDR3 in DNA: TGCGCCAGCAGCGAAAAGCCGCCACACAGTTTAGAGACCCAGTACTTC.

The gene calls are TRBV7-9 and TRBJ2-5; unclear D gene. The CDR3 is 9 residues long. Germline-derived CDR1 and CDR2 are SEHNR and FQNEAQ (reference sequence). The germline V and J ends were trimmed by 10 bases and 4 bases, with 4 bases remaining between them. The CDR3 sequence: CAIGETQYF. The CDR3 DNA follows: TGTGCCATCGGAGAGACCCAGTACTTC.

This chain links TRBV12-3 or TRBV12-4 with TRBJ2-5; 11 bases align to TRBD2. The CDR3 has 15 amino acids. With V trimmed by 4 bases and J by 5 bases, 6 bases remained unmatched. The CDR3 nucleotides read TGTGCCAGCAGTTCCTTAGCGGGGGGGGCTGAGACCCAGTACTTC. This sequence encodes CASSSLAGGAETQYF.

In its sample, this clonotype was seen a few times. The chain carries TRBV10-3 and TRBJ2-1, with TRBD2 as a possible D gene (7 bases). The V gene lost 5 bases and the J gene lost 0 bases, with 14 bases spanning the gap. Germline V CDR1 and CDR2: ENHRY, SYGVKD. This CDR3 contains 16 residues. The CDR3 spells CAISRGGRASYNEQFF. Written as DNA, the CDR3 is TGTGCCATCAGTCGCGGGGGCAGGGCCTCCTACAATGAGCAGTTCTTC.